The 4 T cell receptor beta chains presented below share a single source sample, sequenced in a study of identical twins. Using its own MiXCR run on the 5' RACE reads, TCRdb lists one record per CDR3 protein. Of 1.5 million to 2 million distinct CDR3 sequences listed, roughly a third were seen once; the top ten hold 0.25% to 0.3%. Sequences were obtained from cord blood. Receptors originate from a newborn girl in good health.

The V and J genes are TRBV14 and TRBJ1-2; possibly TRBD1 for D (6 bases). The CDR3 is 13 amino acids. Germline V gene sequence: CDR1 SGHDN, CDR2 FVKESK. V was trimmed by 0 bases and J by 6 bases, leaving 8 bases between them. In DNA, the CDR3 is TGTGCCAGCAGCCAAGATCACAGGGATGGCTACACCTTC. Translated: CASSQDHRDGYTF.

This clonotype was detected only a few times. This chain uses TRBV5-6 with TRBJ1-2; D is undetermined. This CDR3 has 15 amino acids. From germline, CDR1 is SGHDT and CDR2 YYEEEE. V lost 0 bases and J 1 base, leaving 10 bases between the germline ends. This CDR3 reads CASSLVSALNYGYTF. CDR3 DNA sequence: TGTGCCAGCAGCTTGGTTTCCGCCCTTAACTATGGCTACACCTTC.

This clonotype occurred a few times. The chain recombines TRBV11-2 with TRBJ1-2; D uncertain. The CDR3 runs 14 residues. Trimming removed 5 bases at V and 4 bases at J, with 14 bases between. Germline V gives CDR1 SGHAT, CDR2 FQNNGV. In DNA, the CDR3 is TGTGCCAGCAGCCCTCCCGGTAGCCTCTATGGCTACACCTTC. It translates to CASSPPGSLYGYTF.

The chain uses TRBV6-4 and TRBJ2-3, with 12 bases lining up with TRBD2. The CDR3 totals 16 residues. Germline assignment: CDR1 MRHNA and CDR2 SNTAGT. V gave up 7 bases and J gave up 2 bases; unmatched junction bases: 7. CDR3 region: CASKPTSGGYTDTQYF. CDR3 in DNA: TGTGCCAGCAAGCCGACTAGCGGGGGTTACACAGATACGCAGTATTTT.